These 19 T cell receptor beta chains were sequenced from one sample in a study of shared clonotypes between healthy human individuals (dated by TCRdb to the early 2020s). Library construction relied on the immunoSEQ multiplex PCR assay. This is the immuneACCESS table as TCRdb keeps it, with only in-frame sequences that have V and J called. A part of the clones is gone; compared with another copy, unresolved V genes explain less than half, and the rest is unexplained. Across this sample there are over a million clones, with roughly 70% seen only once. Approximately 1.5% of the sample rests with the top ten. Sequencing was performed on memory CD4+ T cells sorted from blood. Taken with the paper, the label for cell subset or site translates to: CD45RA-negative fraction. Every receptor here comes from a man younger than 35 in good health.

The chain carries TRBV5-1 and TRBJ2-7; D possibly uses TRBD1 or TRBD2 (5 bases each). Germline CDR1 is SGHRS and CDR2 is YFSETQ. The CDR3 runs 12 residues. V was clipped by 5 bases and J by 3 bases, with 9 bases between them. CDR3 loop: CASRGEYYEQYF. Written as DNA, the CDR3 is TGCGCCAGCAGAGGGGAGTACTACGAGCAGTACTTC.

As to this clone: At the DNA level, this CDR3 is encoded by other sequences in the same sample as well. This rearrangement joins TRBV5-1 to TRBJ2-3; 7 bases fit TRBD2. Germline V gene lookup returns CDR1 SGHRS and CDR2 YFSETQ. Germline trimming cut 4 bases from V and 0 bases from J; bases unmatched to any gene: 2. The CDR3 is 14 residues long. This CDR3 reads CASSDGGSTDTQYF. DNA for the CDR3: TGCGCCAGCAGCGACGGGGGGAGCACAGATACGCAGTATTTT.

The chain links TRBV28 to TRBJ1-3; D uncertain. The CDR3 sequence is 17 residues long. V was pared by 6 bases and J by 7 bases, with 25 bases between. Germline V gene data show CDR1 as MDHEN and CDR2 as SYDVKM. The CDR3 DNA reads TGTGCCAGCAGCCTCCCGGGTCTGGTAGTTGGTGCCAACACCATATATTTT. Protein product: CASSLPGLVVGANTIYF.

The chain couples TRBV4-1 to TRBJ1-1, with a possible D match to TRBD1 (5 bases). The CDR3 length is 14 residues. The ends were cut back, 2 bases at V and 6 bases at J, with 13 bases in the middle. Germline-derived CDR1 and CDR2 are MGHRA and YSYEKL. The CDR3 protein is CASSQWGGYSEAFF. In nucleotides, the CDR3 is TGCGCCAGCAGCCAATGGGGGGGTTATTCTGAAGCTTTCTTT.

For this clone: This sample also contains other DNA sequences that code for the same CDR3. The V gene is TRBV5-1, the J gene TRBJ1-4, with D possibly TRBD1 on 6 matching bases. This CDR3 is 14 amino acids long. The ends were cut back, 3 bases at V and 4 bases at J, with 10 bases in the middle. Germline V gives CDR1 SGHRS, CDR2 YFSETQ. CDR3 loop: CASSSGTSNEKLFF. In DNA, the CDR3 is TGCGCCAGCAGCTCCGGGACAAGTAATGAAAAACTGTTTTTT. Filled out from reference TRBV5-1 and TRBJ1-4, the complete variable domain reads KAGVTQTPRYLIKTRGQQVTLSCSPISGHRSVSWYQQTPGQGLQFLFEYFSETQRNKGNFPGRFSGRQFSNSRSEMNVSTLELGDSALYLCASSSGTSNEKLFFGSGTQLSVL.

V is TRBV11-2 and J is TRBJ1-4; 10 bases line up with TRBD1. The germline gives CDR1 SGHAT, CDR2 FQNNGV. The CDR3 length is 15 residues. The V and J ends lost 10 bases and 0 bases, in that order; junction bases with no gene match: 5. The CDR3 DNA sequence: TGTGCCACCGGGGACAGGGGATCAACTAATGAAAAACTGTTTTTT. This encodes CATGDRGSTNEKLFF.

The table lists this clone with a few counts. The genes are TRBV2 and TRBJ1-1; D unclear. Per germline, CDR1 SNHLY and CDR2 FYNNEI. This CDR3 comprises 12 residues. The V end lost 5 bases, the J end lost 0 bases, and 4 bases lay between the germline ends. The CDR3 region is CASSLVNTEAFF. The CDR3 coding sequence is TGTGCCAGCAGTTTGGTGAACACTGAAGCTTTCTTT.

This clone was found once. The CDR3 sequence: CASNQAGGPTYNEQFF. The DNA for the CDR3 is TGTGCCAGCAACCAGGCGGGCGGGCCTACCTACAATGAGCAGTTCTTC. The chain employs TRBV7-2 and TRBJ2-1; TRBD2 is a possible D gene (5 bases). Germline V gene lookup returns CDR1 SGHTA and CDR2 FQGNSA. Trimming left V 7 bases short and J 2 bases short, with 18 bases between. The CDR3 sequence is 16 residues long.

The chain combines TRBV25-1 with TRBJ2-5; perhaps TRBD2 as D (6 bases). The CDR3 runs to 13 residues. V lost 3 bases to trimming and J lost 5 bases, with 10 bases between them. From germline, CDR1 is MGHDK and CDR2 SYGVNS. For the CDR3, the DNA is TGTGCCAGCAGTGAGCCAGGAGGGGAGACCCAGTACTTC. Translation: CASSEPGGETQYF.

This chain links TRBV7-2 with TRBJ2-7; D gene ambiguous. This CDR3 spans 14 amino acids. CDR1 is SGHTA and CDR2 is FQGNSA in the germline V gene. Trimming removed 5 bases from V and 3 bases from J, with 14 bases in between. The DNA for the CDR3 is TGTGCCAGCAGCCCCCTCGCTGACATCTACGAGCAGTACTTC. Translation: CASSPLADIYEQYF.

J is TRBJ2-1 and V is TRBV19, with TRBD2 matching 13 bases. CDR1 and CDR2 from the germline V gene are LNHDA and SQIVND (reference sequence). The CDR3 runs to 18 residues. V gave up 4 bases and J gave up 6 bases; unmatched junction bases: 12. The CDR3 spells CASSRGTGTSGKINEQFF. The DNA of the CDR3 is TGTGCCAGTAGTAGAGGGACAGGGACTAGCGGGAAGATCAATGAGCAGTTCTTC.

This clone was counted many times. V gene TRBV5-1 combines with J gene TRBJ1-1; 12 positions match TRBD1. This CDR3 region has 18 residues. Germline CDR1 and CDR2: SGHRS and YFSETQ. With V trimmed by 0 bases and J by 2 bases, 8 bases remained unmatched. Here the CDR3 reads CASSLGTGQGAGNTEAFF. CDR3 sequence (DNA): TGCGCCAGCAGCTTGGGAACGGGACAGGGGGCCGGAAACACTGAAGCTTTCTTT.

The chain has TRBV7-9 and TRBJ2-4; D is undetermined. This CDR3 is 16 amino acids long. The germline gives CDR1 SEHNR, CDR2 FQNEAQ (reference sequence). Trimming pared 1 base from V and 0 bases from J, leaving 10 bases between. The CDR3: CASSLGAGLAKNIQYF. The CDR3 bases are TGTGCCAGCAGCTTAGGTGCAGGCCTAGCCAAAAACATTCAGTACTTC.

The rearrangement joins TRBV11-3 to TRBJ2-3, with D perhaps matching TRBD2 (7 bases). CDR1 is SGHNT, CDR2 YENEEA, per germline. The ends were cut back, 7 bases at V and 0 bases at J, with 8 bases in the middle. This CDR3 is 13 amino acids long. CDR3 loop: CASKGGSTDTQYF. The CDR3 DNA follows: TGTGCCAGCAAGGGGGGGAGCACAGATACGCAGTATTTT.

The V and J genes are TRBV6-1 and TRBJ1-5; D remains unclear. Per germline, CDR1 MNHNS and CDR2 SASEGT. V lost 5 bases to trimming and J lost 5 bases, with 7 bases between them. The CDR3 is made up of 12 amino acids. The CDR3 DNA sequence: TGTGCCAGCAGTCCGCGGGATCAGCCCCAGCATTTT. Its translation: CASSPRDQPQHF.

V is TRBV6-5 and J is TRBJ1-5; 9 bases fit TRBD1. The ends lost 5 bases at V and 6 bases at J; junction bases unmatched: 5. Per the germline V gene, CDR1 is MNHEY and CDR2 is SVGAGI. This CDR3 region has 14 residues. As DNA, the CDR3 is TGTGCCAGCAGTCGACAGGGGGAGACTCAGCCCCAGCATTTT. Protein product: CASSRQGETQPQHF.

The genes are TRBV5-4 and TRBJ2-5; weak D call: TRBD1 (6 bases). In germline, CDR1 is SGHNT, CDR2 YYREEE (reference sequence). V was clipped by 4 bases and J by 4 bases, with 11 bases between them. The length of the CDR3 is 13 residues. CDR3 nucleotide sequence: TGTGCCAGCAGCCGGACAGCGACAGAGACCCAGTACTTC. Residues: CASSRTATETQYF.

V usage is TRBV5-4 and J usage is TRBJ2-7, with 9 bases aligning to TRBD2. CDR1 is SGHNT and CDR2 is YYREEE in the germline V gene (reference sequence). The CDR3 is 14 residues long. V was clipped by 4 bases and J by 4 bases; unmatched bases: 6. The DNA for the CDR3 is TGTGCCAGCAGCCTTAGCGGGAGTAGGTACGAGCAGTACTTC. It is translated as CASSLSGSRYEQYF. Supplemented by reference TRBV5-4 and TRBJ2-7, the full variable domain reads ETGVTQSPTHLIKTRGQQVTLRCSSQSGHNTVSWYQQALGQGPQFIFQYYREEENGRGNFPPRFSGLQFPNYSSELNVNALELDDSALYLCASSLSGSRYEQYFGPGTRLTVT.

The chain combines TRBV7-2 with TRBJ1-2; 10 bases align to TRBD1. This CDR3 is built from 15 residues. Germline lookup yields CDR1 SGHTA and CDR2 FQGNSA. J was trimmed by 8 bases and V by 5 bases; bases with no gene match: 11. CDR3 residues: CASSLVDRGDRGYTF. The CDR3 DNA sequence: TGTGCCAGCAGCCTCGTGGACAGGGGGGACCGGGGCTACACCTTC.